Below are 18 T cell receptor beta chains sequenced from a single sample in a study of CD8 T cells in Susac syndrome. The RNA input was roughly 0.45 to 1 ug, and it was reverse transcribed with random hexamers. Each CDR3 protein gets one entry after TCRdb re-called the immunoSEQ multiplex PCR reads with MiXCR. The data contain around 79,000 distinct CDR3 sequences, about 95% of them seen just once; the ten biggest clones take up roughly 0.4%. The specimen was CD8+ T cells from PBMCs. The origin of the receptors is a human donor with multiple sclerosis.

The rearrangement links TRBV3-1 to TRBJ2-6, with no clear D. The CDR3 contains 19 residues. Germline CDR1 LGHDT, CDR2 YNNKEL (reference sequence). The V gene lost 6 bases and the J gene lost 0 bases, with 21 bases spanning the gap. CDR3 DNA: TGTGCCAGCAGTCTAAAGAGCGCTGGCCCCTTCTCTGGGGCCAACGTCCTGACTTTC. Amino acid sequence: CASSLKSAGPFSGANVLTF.

The CDR3 DNA follows: TGTGCCTGGAGTGTCATGCCCTCAAACACAGATACGCAGTATTTT. It encodes CAWSVMPSNTDTQYF. V is TRBV30 and J is TRBJ2-3; unclear D gene. V was pared by 0 bases and J by 2 bases, with 12 bases between. CDR3 length: 15 residues. Germline V gene sequence: CDR1 GTSNPN, CDR2 SVGIG (reference sequence).

The chain uses TRBV19 and TRBJ2-1; 10 nucleotides agree with TRBD2. The CDR3 length is 15 residues. Germline CDR1 reads LNHDA; CDR2 reads SQIVND (reference sequence). After removal of 3 bases from V and 10 bases from J, the junction contained 9 bases not matched to a gene. CDR3 residues: CASSISGGPGREQFF. The CDR3 DNA sequence: TGTGCCAGTAGTATTAGCGGGGGGCCGGGGAGAGAGCAGTTCTTC.

The V and J genes are TRBV15 and TRBJ1-5; D ambiguous. Germline V gene data show CDR1 as LNHNV and CDR2 as YYDKDF (reference sequence). Between the trimmed V and J ends, which lost 5 bases and 0 bases, there was a span of 11 bases. This CDR3 comprises 15 residues. The CDR3 region has the DNA TGTGCCACCAGCGTCGGTCAACGTAGCAATCAGCCCCAGCATTTT. Amino acids: CATSVGQRSNQPQHF.

The rearrangement joins TRBV25-1 to TRBJ2-1, with a tentative D call TRBD2 (5 bases). The V gene lost 7 bases and the J gene lost 7 bases, with 11 bases spanning the gap. The CDR3 totals 12 residues. Looked up from germline, CDR1 is MGHDK and CDR2 is SYGVNS. CDR3 residues: CASTDSVNEQFF. In DNA, the CDR3 is TGTGCCAGCACCGATAGCGTAAATGAGCAGTTCTTC.

This chain uses TRBV9 with TRBJ2-3; 7 bases align to TRBD1. J lost 1 base, V lost 0 bases, and 8 bases had no gene match. Germline V gene sequence: CDR1 SGDLS, CDR2 YYNGEE. CDR3 length: 17 amino acids. The CDR3 sequence: CASSVDIGQGGTDTQYF. The CDR3 bases are TGTGCCAGCAGCGTAGACATTGGGCAGGGGGGCACAGATACGCAGTATTTT.

This clonotype was counted a single time. The CDR3 region has the DNA TGTGCCTGGAGTACGGGGCAAGGGACTAATGAAAAACTGTTTTTT. Translation: CAWSTGQGTNEKLFF. The chain joins TRBV30 to TRBJ1-4; perhaps TRBD1 as D (5 bases). CDR1 and CDR2 from the germline V gene are GTSNPN and SVGIG (reference sequence). V was cut by 2 bases and J by 2 bases, with 12 bases left in between. There are 15 residues in the CDR3.

The DNA for the CDR3 is TGTGCCAGCAGTAAGGGACTTCGGGACACTGAAGCTTTCTTT. It specifies CASSKGLRDTEAFF. The V and J genes are TRBV6-2 or TRBV6-3 and TRBJ1-1; TRBD1 is a possible D gene (5 bases). The germline V gene encodes CDR1 MNHEY and CDR2 SVGEGT. The CDR3 is 14 amino acids. Trimming shortened V by 5 bases and J by 3 bases, and 13 bases separated the two germline ends.

CDR3 residues: CASDSGPTGYEQYF. The CDR3, as DNA: TGTGCTAGTGACTCGGGGCCCACCGGCTACGAGCAGTACTTC. The chain recombines TRBV12-5 with TRBJ2-7; D is possibly TRBD1 or TRBD2 (5 bases each). Germline CDR1 and CDR2: LGHNT and FRNRAP. The CDR3 has 14 residues. V shed 7 bases and J shed 3 bases, with 16 bases lying between them. The whole variable domain, remainder taken from reference TRBV12-5 and TRBJ2-7, is DARVTQTPRHKVTEMGQEVTMRCQPILGHNTVFWYRQTMMQGLELLAYFRNRAPLDDSGMPKDRFSAEMPDATLATLKIQPSEPRDSAVYFCASDSGPTGYEQYFGPGTRLTVT.

The chain has TRBV6-1 and TRBJ2-3; tentatively, D is TRBD1 or TRBD2 (5 bases each). V was pared by 8 bases and J by 8 bases, with 26 bases between. This CDR3 is built from 16 residues. CDR1 is MNHNS, CDR2 SASEGT, per germline. In DNA form, the CDR3 reads TGTGCCAGCGTGCCCAGAGGGACCTCGTTGCTTGGTACGCAGTATTTT. This sequence encodes CASVPRGTSLLGTQYF.

This sequence joins TRBV9 and TRBJ2-5; D might be TRBD2 (6 bases). CDR1 SGDLS and CDR2 YYNGEE come from the germline V gene. This CDR3 comprises 14 residues. V dropped 0 bases and J dropped 5 bases, with 11 bases sitting between them. The CDR3 protein is CASSVDGGTETQYF. The DNA of the CDR3 is TGTGCCAGCAGCGTAGACGGGGGTACCGAGACCCAGTACTTC. The full variable domain, in which reference TRBV9 and TRBJ2-5 provide the parts outside the CDR3, is DSGVTQTPKHLITATGQRVTLRCSPRSGDLSVYWYQQSLDQGLQFLIQYYNGEERAKGNILERFSAQQFPDLHSELNLSSLELGDSALYFCASSVDGGTETQYFGPGTRLLVL.

The chain combines TRBV27 with TRBJ1-1, with D possibly matching TRBD1 (5 bases). Trimming took off 8 bases at V and 0 bases at J, with 13 bases between the two ends. Germline V gene lookup returns CDR1 MNHEY and CDR2 SMNVEV (reference sequence). The CDR3 covers 14 residues. CDR3 DNA sequence: TGTGCCAGCTCAAATGGACACCTGAACACTGAAGCTTTCTTT. It specifies CASSNGHLNTEAFF.

The chain recombines TRBV20-1 with TRBJ2-7; 7 bases agree with TRBD2. The CDR3 totals 16 residues. Per germline, CDR1 DFQATT and CDR2 SNEGSKA (reference sequence). Unmatched junction bases numbered 11, after V lost 0 bases and J lost 3 bases. CDR3 bases: TGCAGTGCTAGAGATGCCCAGCGGGGAGAACTCTACGAGCAGTACTTC. It specifies CSARDAQRGELYEQYF.

The rearrangement uses TRBV29-1 and TRBJ1-1; D not resolved. V lost 3 bases, J lost 7 bases, and 9 bases lay in between. The CDR3 contains 11 residues. The germline gives CDR1 SQVTM, CDR2 ANQGSEA. CDR3 sequence reads: CSVEGIGEAFF. The CDR3 region has the DNA TGCAGCGTTGAGGGTATAGGTGAAGCTTTCTTT.

The genes are TRBV19 and TRBJ1-1; D unresolved. Deletions cut 3 bases from V and 5 bases from J, with 19 bases between. The germline V gene encodes CDR1 LNHDA and CDR2 SQIVND (reference sequence). The CDR3 has 16 residues. The CDR3 region is CASSIPLSNLRTEAFF. CDR3 sequence (DNA): TGTGCCAGTAGTATCCCCCTAAGTAACCTAAGGACTGAAGCTTTCTTT. The entire variable domain, with the rest obtained from reference TRBV19 and TRBJ1-1, is as follows: DGGITQSPKYLFRKEGQNVTLSCEQNLNHDAMYWYRQDPGQGLRLIYYSQIVNDFQKGDIAEGYSVSREKKESFPLTVTSAQKNPTAFYLCASSIPLSNLRTEAFFGQGTRLTVV.

This sequence joins TRBV5-1 and TRBJ2-7; 7 bases match TRBD2. The CDR3 is 15 amino acids. Per the germline V gene, CDR1 is SGHRS and CDR2 is YFSETQ. Unmatched junction bases numbered 3, after V lost 0 bases and J lost 0 bases. CDR3 DNA: TGCGCCAGCAGCTTGGTCGGGGGGACCTCCTACGAGCAGTACTTC. Translation gives CASSLVGGTSYEQYF.

V is TRBV5-1 and J is TRBJ2-1; 8 nucleotides match TRBD2. After removal of 1 base from V and 8 bases from J, the junction contained 8 bases not matched to a gene. This CDR3 has 15 amino acids. Germline V gene data show CDR1 as SGHRS and CDR2 as YFSETQ. CDR3 in amino acids: CASSLTAGEFHEQFF. The CDR3 region has the DNA TGCGCCAGCAGCTTGACAGCGGGAGAATTCCATGAGCAGTTCTTC.

The chain recombines TRBV5-4 with TRBJ1-2, with D tentatively TRBD1 (5 bases). The CDR3 runs to 15 residues. Trimming shortened V by 0 bases and J by 2 bases, and 11 bases separated the two germline ends. Germline CDR1 SGHNT, CDR2 YYREEE (reference sequence). CDR3 DNA sequence: TGTGCCAGCAGCTTGGCCGGGGCAGGGAACTATGGCTACACCTTC. Protein sequence: CASSLAGAGNYGYTF.